This passage covers 22 T cell receptor beta chains from one sample sequenced in a study of PD-L1 blockade in urothelial cancer. The time point: pretreatment peripheral blood. Assay used: immunoSEQ multiplex PCR; TCRdb lists only in-frame clones, some missing. The data show 40,000 to 60,000 clones, with under 90% seen just once and more than 3% held by the top ten. The sequencing here drew on PBMCs, taken around atezolizumab (anti-PD-L1) treatment. Source of these receptors: a man between 65 and 79 years old with urothelial cancer.

The chain recombines TRBV9 with TRBJ1-5; D possibly corresponds to TRBD1 (6 bases). Germline V CDR1 and CDR2: SGDLS, YYNGEE. The ends were cut back, 3 bases at V and 4 bases at J, with 11 bases in the middle. This CDR3 is built from 14 residues. CDR3 residues: CASSAEQGNQPQHF. The CDR3 DNA follows: TGTGCCAGCAGCGCCGAGCAGGGGAATCAGCCCCAGCATTTT.

This rearrangement joins TRBV9 to TRBJ1-3, with D perhaps TRBD1 (5 bases). Germline-derived CDR1 and CDR2 are SGDLS and YYNGEE. Trimming removed 1 base from V and 4 bases from J, with 12 bases in between. The CDR3 totals 15 residues. CDR3 in amino acids: CASSVLGGDGNTIYF. CDR3 nucleotides: TGTGCCAGCAGCGTATTGGGAGGGGACGGAAACACCATATATTTT.

The chain couples TRBV5-1 to TRBJ2-7; TRBD2 matches at 8 bases. After removal of 4 bases from V and 4 bases from J, the junction contained 10 bases not matched to a gene. The germline V gene has CDR1 SGHRS and CDR2 YFSETQ. This CDR3 comprises 15 residues. The CDR3 region is CASSPLGGVGYEQYF. The CDR3 DNA follows: TGCGCCAGCAGCCCGCTCGGGGGGGTGGGGTACGAGCAGTACTTC.

This clone occurred a few times. Other DNA sequences in the sample encode the same CDR3. The V and J genes are TRBV11-2 and TRBJ1-2; 9 bases are a match to TRBD1. Germline-derived CDR1 and CDR2 are SGHAT and FQNNGV. J gave up 3 bases and V 1 base, and 6 bases lay outside the gene matches. This CDR3 is 16 amino acids long. The CDR3 DNA reads TGTGCCAGCAGCTTAGCCTACAGGGGGCCCCACTATGGCTACACCTTC. Residues: CASSLAYRGPHYGYTF.

The genes are TRBV28 and TRBJ1-1, with a possible D match to TRBD1 (5 bases). With 6 bases removed from V and 5 bases from J, the gap between germline ends came to 10 bases. This CDR3 is 12 amino acids long. CDR1 is MDHEN, CDR2 SYDVKM, per germline. Written as DNA, the CDR3 is TGTGCCAGCAGGGCAGGGAAGACTGAAGCTTTCTTT. The encoded protein is CASRAGKTEAFF.

V usage is TRBV5-4 and J usage is TRBJ1-2, with D maybe TRBD1 (5 bases). V dropped 0 bases and J dropped 2 bases, with 11 bases sitting between them. CDR1 and CDR2 from the germline V gene are SGHNT and YYREEE (reference sequence). The length of the CDR3 is 15 residues. The CDR3 nucleotides are TGTGCCAGCAGCTTGGTCGTCGGGGGGAACTATGGCTACACCTTC. It yields the protein CASSLVVGGNYGYTF.

The J gene is TRBJ2-6, the V gene TRBV6-1, with D possibly matching TRBD2 (6 bases). Trimming removed 6 bases at V and 2 bases at J, with 11 bases between. The CDR3 extends over 15 amino acids. The germline CDR1 and CDR2 sequences are MNHNS and SASEGT. CDR3 in amino acids: CASRQERAGANVLTF. The CDR3 DNA sequence: TGTGCCAGCAGACAGGAGCGGGCTGGGGCCAACGTCCTGACTTTC.

The chain joins TRBV2 to TRBJ2-3; the match to TRBD2 covers 7 bases. The CDR3 is 15 residues long. In germline, CDR1 is SNHLY, CDR2 FYNNEI. V dropped 2 bases and J dropped 0; count of bases not matched to a gene: 2. The CDR3 DNA sequence: TGTGCCAGCAGTGAAACGGGACTAAGCACAGATACGCAGTATTTT. Translation: CASSETGLSTDTQYF.

The chain joins TRBV7-9 to TRBJ2-7, with TRBD2 matching 7 bases. Germline V CDR1 and CDR2: SEHNR, FQNEAQ (reference sequence). After removal of 2 bases from V and 3 bases from J, the junction contained 1 base not matched to a gene. This CDR3 is 13 amino acids long. CDR3 region: CASSLPGGYEQYF. The CDR3 DNA follows: TGTGCCAGCAGCTTACCGGGGGGCTACGAGCAGTACTTC. The variable domain in full, with the rest retrieved from reference TRBV7-9 and TRBJ2-7, is DTGVSQNPRHKITKRGQNVTFRCDPISEHNRLYWYRQTLGQGPEFLTYFQNEAQLEKSRLLSDRFSAERPKGSFSTLEIQRTEQGDSAMYLCASSLPGGYEQYFGPGTRLTVT.

CDR3 in amino acids: CASSIVRGFSTDTQYF. In DNA form, the CDR3 reads TGTGCCAGTAGTATAGTTCGGGGGTTCAGCACAGATACGCAGTATTTT. The V and J genes are TRBV19 and TRBJ2-3; D may be TRBD2 (6 bases). Germline V lookup: CDR1 LNHDA, CDR2 SQIVND (reference sequence). V was shortened by 1 base and J by 0 bases, with 11 bases between the two germline ends. This CDR3 spans 16 amino acids.

The chain combines TRBV7-2 with TRBJ1-2; TRBD1 matches at 10 bases. V dropped 4 bases and J dropped 7; count of bases not matched to a gene: 9. This CDR3 contains 15 residues. Per the germline V gene, CDR1 is SGHTA and CDR2 is FQGNSA. For the CDR3, the DNA is TGTGCCAGCAGCTCCGGGACAGGGGCCTTCGGTGGCTACACCTTC. Its protein product is CASSSGTGAFGGYTF.

The V and J genes are TRBV9 and TRBJ2-7, with 10 bases matching TRBD1. Germline loops: CDR1 SGDLS, CDR2 YYNGEE. This CDR3 has 13 residues. Trimming took 4 bases from V and 4 from J; bases not matched to a gene: 2. CDR3 residues: CASSRTGGYEQYF. In nucleotides, the CDR3 is TGTGCCAGCAGCCGGACAGGGGGTTACGAGCAGTACTTC.

The rearrangement joins TRBV18 to TRBJ2-7, with 7 bases fitting TRBD2. The CDR3 consists of 14 residues. CDR1 is KGHSH, CDR2 LQKENI, per germline. The V and J ends lost 3 bases and 2 bases, in that order; junction bases with no gene match: 4. CDR3 residues: CASSPGGGAYEQYF. The CDR3 DNA sequence: TGTGCCAGCTCACCCGGGGGAGGGGCCTACGAGCAGTACTTC.

The chain is built from TRBV28 and TRBJ1-2, with a tentative D call TRBD1 (6 bases). Trimming removed 5 bases at V and 3 bases at J, with 13 bases between. Germline V gene sequence: CDR1 MDHEN, CDR2 SYDVKM. This CDR3 region has 14 residues. In DNA, the CDR3 is TGTGCCAGCAGTACCACAGGGCGTGACTATGGCTACACCTTC. It translates to CASSTTGRDYGYTF.

The gene calls are TRBV16 and TRBJ1-1; TRBD1 matches at 8 bases. V lost 5 bases to trimming and J lost 1 base; unmatched junction nucleotides: 0. Germline assignment: CDR1 KGHSY and CDR2 FQNENV. The CDR3 is made up of 13 amino acids. Written as DNA, the CDR3 is TGTGCCAGCAGCGGACAGGGGAACACTGAAGCTTTCTTT. Translated: CASSGQGNTEAFF.

The J gene is TRBJ2-7, the V gene TRBV7-8; 11 bases align to TRBD1. The J segment lost 0 bases and the V segment lost 5 bases, leaving 3 bases of the junction unmatched. Germline CDR1 reads SGHVS; CDR2 reads FQNEAQ. The CDR3 contains 15 residues. The CDR3 loop is CASSMGQGGSYEQYF. The CDR3 bases are TGTGCCAGCAGCATGGGACAGGGGGGCTCCTACGAGCAGTACTTC.

The chain has TRBV5-1 and TRBJ1-1; D uncertain. CDR3 length: 14 amino acids. V lost 0 bases, J lost 1 base, and 7 bases lay in between. Germline V gene data show CDR1 as SGHRS and CDR2 as YFSETQ. The CDR3 is CASSLDGQNTEAFF. Here the CDR3 DNA reads TGCGCCAGCAGCTTGGACGGTCAGAACACTGAAGCTTTCTTT. Full variable domain (remainder filled in from reference TRBV5-1 and TRBJ1-1): KAGVTQTPRYLIKTRGQQVTLSCSPISGHRSVSWYQQTPGQGLQFLFEYFSETQRNKGNFPGRFSGRQFSNSRSEMNVSTLELGDSALYLCASSLDGQNTEAFFGQGTRLTVV.

This sequence joins TRBV18 and TRBJ1-2; D possibly corresponds to TRBD1 (5 bases). Germline V gene data show CDR1 as KGHSH and CDR2 as LQKENI. Trimming removed 6 bases from V and 5 bases from J, with 19 bases in between. This CDR3 is built from 15 residues. The CDR3 here is CASSAGTDLSYGYTF. DNA of the CDR3: TGTGCCAGCTCTGCCGGGACTGACCTTTCTTATGGCTACACCTTC.

The chain links TRBV5-5 to TRBJ2-7, with 12 bases identical to TRBD2. With 1 base clipped from V and 0 bases from J, the junction kept 5 bases outside the gene matches. The CDR3 covers 17 residues. Germline V gives CDR1 SGHKS, CDR2 YYEKEE (reference sequence). CDR3 nucleotide sequence: TGTGCCAGCAGCTTGCCTAGCGGGGGGGGGAGCTCCTACGAGCAGTACTTC. Translating gives CASSLPSGGGSSYEQYF.

This chain joins TRBV7-9 and TRBJ1-1; no firm D call. The germline CDR1 and CDR2 sequences are SEHNR and FQNEAQ (reference sequence). Trimming removed 6 bases from V and 0 bases from J, with 8 bases in between. The CDR3 covers 13 residues. CDR3 DNA sequence: TGTGCCAGCAGTCCTTACATGAACACTGAAGCTTTCTTT. This sequence encodes CASSPYMNTEAFF.

A single count supports this clone. This chain uses TRBV5-1 with TRBJ1-1; D might be TRBD1 (5 bases). This CDR3 is built from 14 residues. Between the trimmed V and J ends, which lost 1 base and 1 base, there was a span of 8 bases. Germline assignment: CDR1 SGHRS and CDR2 YFSETQ. The CDR3 bases are TGCGCCAGCAGCTTGACGCAGGGGAACACTGAAGCTTTCTTT. This translates into CASSLTQGNTEAFF.

The chain joins TRBV4-3 to TRBJ2-7; 8 bases align to TRBD2. Per the germline V gene, CDR1 is LGHNA and CDR2 is YSLEER. Trimming removed 0 bases from V and 4 bases from J; junction bases left unmatched: 14. The CDR3 runs 18 residues. This chain's CDR3 is CASSQERGRREARYEQYF. CDR3 nucleotides: TGCGCCAGCAGCCAAGAGAGGGGGAGGCGGGAGGCCAGGTACGAGCAGTACTTC.